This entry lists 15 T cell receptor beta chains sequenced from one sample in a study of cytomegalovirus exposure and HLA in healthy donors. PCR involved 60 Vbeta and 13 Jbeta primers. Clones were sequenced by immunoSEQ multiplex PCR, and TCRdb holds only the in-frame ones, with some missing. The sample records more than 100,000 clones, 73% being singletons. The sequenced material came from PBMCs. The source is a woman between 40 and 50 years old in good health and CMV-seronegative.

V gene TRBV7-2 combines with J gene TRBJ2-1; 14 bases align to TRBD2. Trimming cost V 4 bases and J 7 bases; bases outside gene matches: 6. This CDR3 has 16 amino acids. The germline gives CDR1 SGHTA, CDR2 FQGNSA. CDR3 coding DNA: TGTGCCAGCAGCTCGACTAGCGGGGGGGCAGGTAATGAGCAGTTCTTC. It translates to CASSSTSGGAGNEQFF.

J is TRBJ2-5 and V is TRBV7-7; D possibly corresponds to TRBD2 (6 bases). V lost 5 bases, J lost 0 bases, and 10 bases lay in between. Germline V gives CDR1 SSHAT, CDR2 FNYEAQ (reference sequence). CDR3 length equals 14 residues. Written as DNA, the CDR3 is TGTGCCAGCAGCGGAGGGACGGACCAAGAGACCCAGTACTTC. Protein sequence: CASSGGTDQETQYF. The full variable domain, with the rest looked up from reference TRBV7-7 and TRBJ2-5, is GAGVSQSPRYKVTKRGQDVTLRCDPISSHATLYWYQQALGQGPEFLTYFNYEAQPDKSGLPSDRFSAERPEGSISTLTIQRTEQRDSAMYRCASSGGTDQETQYFGPGTRLLVL.

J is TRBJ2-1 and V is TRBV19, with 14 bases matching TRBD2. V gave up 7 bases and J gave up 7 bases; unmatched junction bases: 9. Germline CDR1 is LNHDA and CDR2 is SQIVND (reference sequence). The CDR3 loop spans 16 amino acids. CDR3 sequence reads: CASTPTSGGAWNEQFF. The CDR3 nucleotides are TGTGCCAGTACCCCGACTAGCGGGGGGGCCTGGAATGAGCAGTTCTTC. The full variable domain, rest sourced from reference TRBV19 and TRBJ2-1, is DGGITQSPKYLFRKEGQNVTLSCEQNLNHDAMYWYRQDPGQGLRLIYYSQIVNDFQKGDIAEGYSVSREKKESFPLTVTSAQKNPTAFYLCASTPTSGGAWNEQFFGPGTRLTVL.

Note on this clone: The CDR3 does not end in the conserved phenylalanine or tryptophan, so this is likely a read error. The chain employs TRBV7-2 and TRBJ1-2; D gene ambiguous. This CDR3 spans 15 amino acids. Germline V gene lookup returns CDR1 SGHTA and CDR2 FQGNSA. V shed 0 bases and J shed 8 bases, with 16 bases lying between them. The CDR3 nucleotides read TGTGCCAGCAGCTTAGCCGAGTCCCGAAGAGGGGGCTACACCCTC. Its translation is CASSLAESRRGGYTL.

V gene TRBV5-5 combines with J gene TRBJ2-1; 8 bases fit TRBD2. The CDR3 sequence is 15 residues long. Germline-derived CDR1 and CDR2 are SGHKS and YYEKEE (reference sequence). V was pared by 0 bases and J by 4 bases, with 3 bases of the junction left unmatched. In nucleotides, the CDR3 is TGTGCCAGCAGCTTGGTCCGGGGGGGGTACAATGAGCAGTTCTTC. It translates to CASSLVRGGYNEQFF.

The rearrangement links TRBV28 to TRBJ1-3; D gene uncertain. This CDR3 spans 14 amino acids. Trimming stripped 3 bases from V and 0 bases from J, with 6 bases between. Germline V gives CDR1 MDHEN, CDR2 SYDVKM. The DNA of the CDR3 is TGTGCCAGCAGTTTGCGTGCCTCTGGAAACACCATATATTTT. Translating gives CASSLRASGNTIYF.

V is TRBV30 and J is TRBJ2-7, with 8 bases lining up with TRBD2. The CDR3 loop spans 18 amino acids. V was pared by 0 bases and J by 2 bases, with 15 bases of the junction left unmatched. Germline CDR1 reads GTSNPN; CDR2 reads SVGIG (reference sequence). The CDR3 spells CAWSVLASGLRSPYEQYF. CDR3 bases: TGTGCCTGGAGTGTACTGGCTAGCGGGCTACGCAGCCCCTACGAGCAGTACTTC.

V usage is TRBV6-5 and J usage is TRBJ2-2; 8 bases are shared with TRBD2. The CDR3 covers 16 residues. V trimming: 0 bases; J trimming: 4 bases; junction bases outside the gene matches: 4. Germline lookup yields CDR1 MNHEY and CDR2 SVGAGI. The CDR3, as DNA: TGTGCCAGCAGTTACTCGATGCTAGCGGGCACCGGGGAGCTGTTTTTT. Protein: CASSYSMLAGTGELFF.

The CDR3 reads CASSLERGTMALDEQYF. The DNA for the CDR3 is TGCGCCAGCAGCTTGGAGCGGGGAACTATGGCGCTCGACGAGCAGTACTTC. The chain carries TRBV5-1 and TRBJ2-7, with 7 nucleotides matching TRBD2. The V gene end was trimmed by 0 bases and the J gene end by 5 bases; junction bases not matched to a gene: 14. The CDR3 has 17 residues. The V gene's germline CDR1 is SGHRS and CDR2 YFSETQ.

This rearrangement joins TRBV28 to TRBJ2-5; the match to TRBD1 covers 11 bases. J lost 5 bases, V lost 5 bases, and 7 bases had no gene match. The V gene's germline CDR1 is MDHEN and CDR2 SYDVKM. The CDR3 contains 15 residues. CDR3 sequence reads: CASSPGDRGRETQYF. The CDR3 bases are TGTGCCAGCAGTCCGGGGGACAGGGGGAGGGAGACCCAGTACTTC.

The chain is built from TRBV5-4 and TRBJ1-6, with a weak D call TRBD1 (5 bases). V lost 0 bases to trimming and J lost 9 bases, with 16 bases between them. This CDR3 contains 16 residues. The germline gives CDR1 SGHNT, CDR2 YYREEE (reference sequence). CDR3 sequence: CASSLAGEGKSSPLHF. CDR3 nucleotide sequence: TGTGCCAGCAGCTTGGCCGGGGAGGGGAAGAGTTCACCCCTCCACTTT.

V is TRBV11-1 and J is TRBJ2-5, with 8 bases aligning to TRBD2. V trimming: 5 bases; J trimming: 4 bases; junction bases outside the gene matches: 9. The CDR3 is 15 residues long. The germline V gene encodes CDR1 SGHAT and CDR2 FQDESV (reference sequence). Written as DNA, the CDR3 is TGTGCCAGCAGCCACACTAGCGGAGGGGGAGAGACCCAGTACTTC. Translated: CASSHTSGGGETQYF.

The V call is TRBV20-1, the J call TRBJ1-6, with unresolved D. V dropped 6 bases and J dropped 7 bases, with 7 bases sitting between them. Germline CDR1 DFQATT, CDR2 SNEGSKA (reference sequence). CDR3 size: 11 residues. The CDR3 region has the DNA TGCAGTGCCGGAGGGAATTCACCCCTCCACTTT. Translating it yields CSAGGNSPLHF.

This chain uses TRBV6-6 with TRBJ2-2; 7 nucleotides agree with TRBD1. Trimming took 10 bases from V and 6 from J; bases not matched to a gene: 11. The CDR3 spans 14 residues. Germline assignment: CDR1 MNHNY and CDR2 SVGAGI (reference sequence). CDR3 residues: CATTSGQGAGELFF. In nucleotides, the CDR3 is TGTGCCACCACCTCGGGGCAGGGGGCCGGGGAGCTGTTTTTT.

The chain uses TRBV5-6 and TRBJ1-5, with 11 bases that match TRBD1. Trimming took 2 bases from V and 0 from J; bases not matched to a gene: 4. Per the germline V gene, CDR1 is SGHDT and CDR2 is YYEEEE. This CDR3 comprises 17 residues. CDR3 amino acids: CASSFGQGAPSNQPQHF. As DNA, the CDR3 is TGTGCCAGCAGCTTCGGACAGGGGGCACCTAGCAATCAGCCCCAGCATTTT.